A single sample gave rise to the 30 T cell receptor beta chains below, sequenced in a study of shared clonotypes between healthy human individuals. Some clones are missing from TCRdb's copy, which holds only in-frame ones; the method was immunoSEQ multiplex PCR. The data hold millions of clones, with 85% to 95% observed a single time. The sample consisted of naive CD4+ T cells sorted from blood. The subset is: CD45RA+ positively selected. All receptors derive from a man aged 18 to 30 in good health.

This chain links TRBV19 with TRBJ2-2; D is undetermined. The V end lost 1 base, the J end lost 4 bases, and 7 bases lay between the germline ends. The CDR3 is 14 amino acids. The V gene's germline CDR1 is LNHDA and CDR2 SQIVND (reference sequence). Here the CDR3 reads CASSIAPGTGELFF. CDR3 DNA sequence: TGTGCCAGTAGTATAGCCCCGGGCACCGGGGAGCTGTTTTTT.

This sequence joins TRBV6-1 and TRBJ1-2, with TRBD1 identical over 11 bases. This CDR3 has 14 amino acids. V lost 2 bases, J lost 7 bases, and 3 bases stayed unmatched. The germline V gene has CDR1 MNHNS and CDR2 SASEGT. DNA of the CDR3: TGTGCCAGCAGTGAAAAGGGGACAGGGGGTGGCTACACCTTC. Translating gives CASSEKGTGGGYTF.

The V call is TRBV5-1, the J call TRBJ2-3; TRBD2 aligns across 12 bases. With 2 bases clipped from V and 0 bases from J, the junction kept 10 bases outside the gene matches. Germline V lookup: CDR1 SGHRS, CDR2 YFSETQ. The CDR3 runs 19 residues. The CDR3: CASSLGHSGTSGSTDTQYF. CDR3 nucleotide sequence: TGCGCCAGCAGCTTAGGGCATTCCGGGACTAGCGGGAGCACAGATACGCAGTATTTT.

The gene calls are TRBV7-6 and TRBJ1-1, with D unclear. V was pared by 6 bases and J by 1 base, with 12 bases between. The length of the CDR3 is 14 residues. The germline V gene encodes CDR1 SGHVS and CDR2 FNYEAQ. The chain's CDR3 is CASREGKKNTEAFF. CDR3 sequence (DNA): TGTGCCAGCAGGGAGGGCAAGAAGAACACTGAAGCTTTCTTT.

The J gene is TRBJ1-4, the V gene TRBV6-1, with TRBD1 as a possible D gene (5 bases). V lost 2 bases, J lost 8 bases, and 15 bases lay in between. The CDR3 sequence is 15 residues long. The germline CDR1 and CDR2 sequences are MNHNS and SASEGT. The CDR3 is CASSESGGGWEKLFF. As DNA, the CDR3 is TGTGCCAGCAGTGAAAGCGGGGGTGGTTGGGAAAAACTGTTTTTT.

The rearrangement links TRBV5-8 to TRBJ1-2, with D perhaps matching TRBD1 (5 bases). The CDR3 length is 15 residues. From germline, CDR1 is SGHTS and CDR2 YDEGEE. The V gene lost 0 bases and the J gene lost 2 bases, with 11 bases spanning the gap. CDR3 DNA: TGTGCCAGCAGCTTGGCCGGGGCCCAAAACTATGGCTACACCTTC. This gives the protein CASSLAGAQNYGYTF.

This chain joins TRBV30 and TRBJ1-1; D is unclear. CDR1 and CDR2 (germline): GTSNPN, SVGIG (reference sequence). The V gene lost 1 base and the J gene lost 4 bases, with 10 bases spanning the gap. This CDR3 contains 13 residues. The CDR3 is CAWSDRRGTEAFF. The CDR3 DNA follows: TGTGCCTGGAGTGACCGGCGGGGCACTGAAGCTTTCTTT.

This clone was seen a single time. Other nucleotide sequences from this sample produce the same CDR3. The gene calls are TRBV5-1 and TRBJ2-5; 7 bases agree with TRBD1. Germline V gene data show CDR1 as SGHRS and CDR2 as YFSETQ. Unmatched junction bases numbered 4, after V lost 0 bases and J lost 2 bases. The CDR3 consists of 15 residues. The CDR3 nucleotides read TGCGCCAGCAGCTTGGGGGGACAGTTACAAGAGACCCAGTACTTC. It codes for CASSLGGQLQETQYF.

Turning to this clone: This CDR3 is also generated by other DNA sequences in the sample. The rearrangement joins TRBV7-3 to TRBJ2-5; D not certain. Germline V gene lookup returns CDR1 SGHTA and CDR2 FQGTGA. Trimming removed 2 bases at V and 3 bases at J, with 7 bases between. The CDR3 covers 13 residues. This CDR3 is CASSLAREETQYF. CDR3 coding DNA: TGTGCCAGCAGCTTAGCAAGGGAAGAGACCCAGTACTTC.

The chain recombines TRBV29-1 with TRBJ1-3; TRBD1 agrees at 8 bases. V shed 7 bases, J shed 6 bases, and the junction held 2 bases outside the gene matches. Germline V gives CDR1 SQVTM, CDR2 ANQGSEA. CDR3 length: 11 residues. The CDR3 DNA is TGCAGCGCGACAGGGGAAAACACCATATATTTT. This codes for CSATGENTIYF.

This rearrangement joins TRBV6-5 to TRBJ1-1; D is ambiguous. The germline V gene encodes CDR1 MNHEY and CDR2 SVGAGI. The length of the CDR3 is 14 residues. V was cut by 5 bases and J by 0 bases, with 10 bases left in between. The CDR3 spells CASSRPNMNTEAFF. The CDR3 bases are TGTGCCAGCAGTCGGCCGAATATGAACACTGAAGCTTTCTTT.

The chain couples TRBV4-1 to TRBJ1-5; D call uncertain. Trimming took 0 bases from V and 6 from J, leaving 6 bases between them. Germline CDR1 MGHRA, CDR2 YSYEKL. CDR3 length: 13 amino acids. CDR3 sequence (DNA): TGCGCCAGCAGCCAAGATCTGAGTCAGCCCCAGCATTTT. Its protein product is CASSQDLSQPQHF.

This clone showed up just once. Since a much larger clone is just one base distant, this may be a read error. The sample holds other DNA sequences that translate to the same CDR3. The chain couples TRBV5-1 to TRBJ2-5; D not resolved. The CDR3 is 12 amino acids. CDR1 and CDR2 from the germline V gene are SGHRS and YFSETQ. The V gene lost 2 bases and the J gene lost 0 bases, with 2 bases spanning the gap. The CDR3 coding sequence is TGCGCCAGCAGCTTCAACCAAGAGACCCAGTACTTC. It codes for CASSFNQETQYF.

The CDR3 loop reads CASSNTDGGYTF. The CDR3 bases are TGTGCCAGCAGTAACACTGATGGGGGCTACACCTTC. V and J are TRBV6-5 and TRBJ1-2; the D is unclear. Trimming shortened V by 5 bases and J by 8 bases, and 12 bases separated the two germline ends. The CDR3 sequence is 12 residues long. Germline V gene data show CDR1 as MNHEY and CDR2 as SVGAGI.

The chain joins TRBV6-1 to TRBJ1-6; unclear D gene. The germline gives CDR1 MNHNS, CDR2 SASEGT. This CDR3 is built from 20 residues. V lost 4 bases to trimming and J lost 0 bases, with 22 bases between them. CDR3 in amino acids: CASSVLELRHGSSYNSPLHF. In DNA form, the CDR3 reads TGTGCCAGCAGTGTTCTAGAGCTGAGGCACGGGAGCTCCTATAATTCACCCCTCCACTTT.

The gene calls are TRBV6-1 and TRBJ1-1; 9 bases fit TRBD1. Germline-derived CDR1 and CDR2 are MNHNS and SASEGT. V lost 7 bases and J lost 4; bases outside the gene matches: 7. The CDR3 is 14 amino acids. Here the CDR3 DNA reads TGTGCCAGCAATCGACAGGGGGTGAGCACTGAAGCTTTCTTT. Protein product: CASNRQGVSTEAFF.

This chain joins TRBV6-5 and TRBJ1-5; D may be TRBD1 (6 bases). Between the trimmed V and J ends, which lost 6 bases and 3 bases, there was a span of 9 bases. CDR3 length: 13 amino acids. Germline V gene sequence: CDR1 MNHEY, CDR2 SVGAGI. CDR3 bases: TGTGCCAGCAGAGGACAGCCCAATCAGCCCCAGCATTTT. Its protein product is CASRGQPNQPQHF.

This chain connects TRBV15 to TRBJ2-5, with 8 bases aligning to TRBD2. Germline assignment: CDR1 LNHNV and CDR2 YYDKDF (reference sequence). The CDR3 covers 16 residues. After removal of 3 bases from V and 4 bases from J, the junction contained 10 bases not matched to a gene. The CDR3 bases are TGTGCCACCAGCAGTCGCGGGGGGACCTGGTTAGAGACCCAGTACTTC. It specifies CATSSRGGTWLETQYF.

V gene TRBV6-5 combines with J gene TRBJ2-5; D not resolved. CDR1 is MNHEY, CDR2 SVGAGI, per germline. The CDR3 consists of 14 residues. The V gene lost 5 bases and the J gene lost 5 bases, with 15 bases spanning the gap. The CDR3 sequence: CASSGSGSAETQYF. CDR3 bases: TGTGCCAGCAGTGGCAGTGGAAGCGCGGAGACCCAGTACTTC.

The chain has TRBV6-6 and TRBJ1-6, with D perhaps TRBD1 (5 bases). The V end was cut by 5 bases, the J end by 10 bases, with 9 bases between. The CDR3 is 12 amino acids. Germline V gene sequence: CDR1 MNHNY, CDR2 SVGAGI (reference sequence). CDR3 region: CASSEGLSPLHF. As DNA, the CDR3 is TGTGCCAGCAGTGAGGGACTCTCACCCCTCCACTTT.

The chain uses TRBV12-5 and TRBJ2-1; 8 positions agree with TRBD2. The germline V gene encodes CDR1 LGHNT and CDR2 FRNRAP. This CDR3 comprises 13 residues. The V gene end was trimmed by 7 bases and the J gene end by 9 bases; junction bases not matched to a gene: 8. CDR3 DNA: TGTGCTAGTGCAAGCGGGAGTTCGTCTGAGCAGTTCTTC. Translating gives CASASGSSSEQFF.

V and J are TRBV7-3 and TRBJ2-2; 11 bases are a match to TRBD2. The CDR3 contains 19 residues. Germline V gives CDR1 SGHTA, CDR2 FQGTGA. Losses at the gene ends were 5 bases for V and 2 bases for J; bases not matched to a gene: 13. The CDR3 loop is CASSPDLAGGRKNTGELFF. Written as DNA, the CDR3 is TGTGCCAGCAGCCCCGACCTAGCGGGGGGCCGAAAAAACACCGGGGAGCTGTTTTTT. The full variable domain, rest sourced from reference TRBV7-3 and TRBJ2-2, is GAGVSQTPSNKVTEKGKYVELRCDPISGHTALYWYRQSLGQGPEFLIYFQGTGAADDSGLPNDRFFAVRPEGSVSTLKIQRTERGDSAVYLCASSPDLAGGRKNTGELFFGEGSRLTVL.

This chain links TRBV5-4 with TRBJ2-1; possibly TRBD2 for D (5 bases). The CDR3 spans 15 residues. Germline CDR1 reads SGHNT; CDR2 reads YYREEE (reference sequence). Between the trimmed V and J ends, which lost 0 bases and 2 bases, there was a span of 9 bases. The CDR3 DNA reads TGTGCCAGCAGCTTGGGCGGGCCGGCCTACAATGAGCAGTTCTTC. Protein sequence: CASSLGGPAYNEQFF. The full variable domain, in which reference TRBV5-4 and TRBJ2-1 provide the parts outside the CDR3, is ETGVTQSPTHLIKTRGQQVTLRCSSQSGHNTVSWYQQALGQGPQFIFQYYREEENGRGNFPPRFSGLQFPNYSSELNVNALELDDSALYLCASSLGGPAYNEQFFGPGTRLTVL.

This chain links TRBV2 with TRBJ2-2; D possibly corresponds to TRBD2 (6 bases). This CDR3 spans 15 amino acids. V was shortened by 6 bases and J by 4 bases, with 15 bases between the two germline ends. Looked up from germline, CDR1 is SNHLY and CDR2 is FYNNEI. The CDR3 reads CASRERSGSTGELFF. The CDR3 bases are TGTGCCAGCAGGGAACGTAGCGGATCCACCGGGGAGCTGTTTTTT. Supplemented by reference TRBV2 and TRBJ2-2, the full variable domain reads EPEVTQTPSHQVTQMGQEVILRCVPISNHLYFYWYRQILGQKVEFLVSFYNNEISEKSEIFDDQFSVERPDGSNFTLKIRSTKLEDSAMYFCASRERSGSTGELFFGEGSRLTVL.

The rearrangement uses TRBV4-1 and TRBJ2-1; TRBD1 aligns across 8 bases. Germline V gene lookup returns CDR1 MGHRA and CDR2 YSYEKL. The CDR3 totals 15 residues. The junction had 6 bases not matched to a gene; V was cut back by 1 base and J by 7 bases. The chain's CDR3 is CASSQGWTGFNEQFF. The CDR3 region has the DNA TGCGCCAGCAGCCAAGGTTGGACAGGGTTTAATGAGCAGTTCTTC.

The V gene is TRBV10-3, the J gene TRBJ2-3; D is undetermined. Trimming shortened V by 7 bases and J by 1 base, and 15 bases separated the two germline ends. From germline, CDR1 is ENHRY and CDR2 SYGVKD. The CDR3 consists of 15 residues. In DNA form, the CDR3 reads TGTGCCATCAAGGACGGATTTTCGGGCACAGATACGCAGTATTTT. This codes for CAIKDGFSGTDTQYF.

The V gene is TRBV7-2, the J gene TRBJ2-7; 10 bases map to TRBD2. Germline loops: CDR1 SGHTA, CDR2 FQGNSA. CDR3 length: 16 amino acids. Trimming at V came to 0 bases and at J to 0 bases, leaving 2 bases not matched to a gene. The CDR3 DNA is TGTGCCAGCAGCTTAGCGTCTAGCGGGGGCTCCTACGAGCAGTACTTC. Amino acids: CASSLASSGGSYEQYF.

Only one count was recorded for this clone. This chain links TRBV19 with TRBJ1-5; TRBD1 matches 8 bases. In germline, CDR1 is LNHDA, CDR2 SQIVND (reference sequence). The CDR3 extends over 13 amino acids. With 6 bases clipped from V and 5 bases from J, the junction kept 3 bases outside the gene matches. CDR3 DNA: TGTGCCAGTAGGCCACAGGGGGATCAGCCCCAGCATTTT. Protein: CASRPQGDQPQHF.

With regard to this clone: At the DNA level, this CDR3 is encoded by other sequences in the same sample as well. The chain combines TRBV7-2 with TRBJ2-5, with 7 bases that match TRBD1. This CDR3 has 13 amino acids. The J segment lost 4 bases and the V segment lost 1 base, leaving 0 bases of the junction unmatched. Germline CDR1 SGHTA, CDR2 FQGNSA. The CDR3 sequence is CASSLDRGETQYF. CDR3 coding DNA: TGTGCCAGCAGCTTAGACAGGGGAGAGACCCAGTACTTC. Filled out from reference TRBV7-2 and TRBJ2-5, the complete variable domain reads GAGVSQSPSNKVTEKGKDVELRCDPISGHTALYWYRQSLGQGLEFLIYFQGNSAPDKSGLPSDRFSAERTGGSVSTLTIQRTQQEDSAVYLCASSLDRGETQYFGPGTRLLVL.

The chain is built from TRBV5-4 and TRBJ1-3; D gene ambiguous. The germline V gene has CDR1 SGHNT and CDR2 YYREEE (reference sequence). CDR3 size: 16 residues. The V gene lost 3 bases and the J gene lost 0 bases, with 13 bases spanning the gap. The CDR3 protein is CASSSDGAVSGNTIYF. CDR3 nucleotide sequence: TGTGCCAGCAGCTCGGACGGAGCAGTCTCTGGAAACACCATATATTTT.